The clone carrying this T cell receptor beta chain occurred many times. The sample is drawn from a study of Graves' ophthalmopathy and Graves' hyperthyroidism. RNA served as the template for amplifying TCR beta CDR3 regions. Scientists carried out first-round RT-PCR using HTBI primers and then a second-round multiplex PCR. One entry per CDR3 protein, called by TCRdb with MiXCR from the multiplex PCR reads. Here the sample spans 450,000 or so distinct CDR3 sequences, approximately 14% being singletons. Germline-derived CDR1 and CDR2 are MNHEY and SMNVEV (reference sequence). The CDR3 totals 13 residues. The V and J ends lost 3 bases and 3 bases respectively, with 6 bases between them.

Sequencing was done on a sample of blood. The TCR comes from a young woman with Graves' ophthalmopathy. This chain links TRBV27 with TRBJ2-1; no clear D. The CDR3 DNA reads as TGTGCCAGCAGTTTTGCTAACTACAATGAGCAGTTCTTC. This gives the protein CASSFANYNEQFF.